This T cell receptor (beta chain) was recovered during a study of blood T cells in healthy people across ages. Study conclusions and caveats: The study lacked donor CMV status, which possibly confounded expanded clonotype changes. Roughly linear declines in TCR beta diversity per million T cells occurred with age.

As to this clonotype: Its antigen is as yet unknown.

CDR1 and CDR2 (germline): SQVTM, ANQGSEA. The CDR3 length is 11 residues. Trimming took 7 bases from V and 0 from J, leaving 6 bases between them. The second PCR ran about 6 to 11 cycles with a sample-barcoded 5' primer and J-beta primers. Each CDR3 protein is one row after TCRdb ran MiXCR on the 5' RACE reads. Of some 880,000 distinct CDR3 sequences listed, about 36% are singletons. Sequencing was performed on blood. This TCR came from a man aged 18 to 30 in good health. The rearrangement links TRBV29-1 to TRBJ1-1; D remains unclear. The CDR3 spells CSDTVNTEAFF. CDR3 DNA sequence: TGCAGCGACACAGTGAACACTGAAGCTTTCTTT.